One sample yielded the 10 T cell receptor beta chains listed below, sequenced in a study of blood T cell repertoires in COVID-19. Profiling relied on immunoSEQ multiplex PCR, and the TCRdb table lists in-frame clones only, not all of them. Of about 91,000 clones detected, about 91% appear once; the ten largest clones hold roughly 8.1%. Material: peripheral blood. The receptors shown here come from a woman in her 70s with acute or convalescent COVID-19.

This rearrangement joins TRBV12-5 to TRBJ2-3; 10 bases align to TRBD2. CDR3 size: 14 residues. CDR1 is LGHNT, CDR2 FRNRAP, per germline. J lost 3 bases, V lost 6 bases, and 3 bases had no gene match. The CDR3 DNA is TGTGCTAGTGGCGTTAGCGGGGGGACAGATACGCAGTATTTT. Protein sequence: CASGVSGGTDTQYF.

The chain uses TRBV21-1 and TRBJ2-4; TRBD1 is the table's D call, not checked against the DNA. TRBV21-1 is listed as a pseudogene. The CDR3 has 14 amino acids. The CDR3 DNA sequence: TGTGCCAGCGGCATAGGGGAAGCCAAAAACATTCAGTACTTC. This encodes CASGIGEAKNIQYF.

The chain has TRBV28 and TRBJ2-5; TRBD2 aligns across 10 bases. V shed 7 bases and J 2 bases; nucleotides not matched to a gene: 7. Germline CDR1 reads MDHEN; CDR2 reads SYDVKM. The CDR3 runs 15 residues. CDR3 in DNA: TGTGCCAGCAAAGCGGGAGGGATTTCTCAAGAGACCCAGTACTTC. This translates into CASKAGGISQETQYF.

The J gene is TRBJ2-5, the V gene TRBV5-1; 11 bases agree with TRBD2. Germline V gene lookup returns CDR1 SGHRS and CDR2 YFSETQ. Trimming removed 1 base from V and 5 bases from J; junction bases left unmatched: 7. The CDR3 consists of 16 residues. The CDR3 sequence: CASSLTSGGALETQYF. The CDR3 nucleotides read TGCGCCAGCAGCTTGACTAGCGGGGGAGCGTTGGAGACCCAGTACTTC.

This sequence joins TRBV2 and TRBJ2-1; TRBD2 aligns across 7 bases. In germline, CDR1 is SNHLY, CDR2 FYNNEI. This CDR3 is built from 11 residues. V was clipped by 8 bases and J by 9 bases; unmatched bases: 4. The chain's CDR3 is CASCGGFEQFF. CDR3 in DNA: TGTGCCAGCTGCGGGGGTTTTGAGCAGTTCTTC.

CDR3 in DNA: TGCGCCAGCAGCCGAACAGTTTCCTACGAGCAGTACTTC. As protein: CASSRTVSYEQYF. V usage is TRBV5-1 and J usage is TRBJ2-7; D unresolved. Trimming removed 4 bases from V and 1 base from J, with 9 bases in between. CDR3 length: 13 amino acids. Germline V gene data show CDR1 as SGHRS and CDR2 as YFSETQ.

The chain employs TRBV2 and TRBJ2-3; 13 bases map to TRBD2. Germline V lookup: CDR1 SNHLY, CDR2 FYNNEI. After removal of 7 bases from V and 6 bases from J, the junction contained 7 bases not matched to a gene. The CDR3 contains 15 residues. CDR3: CASTGTSGTPDTQYF. CDR3 coding DNA: TGTGCCAGCACCGGGACTAGCGGGACGCCTGATACGCAGTATTTT.

CDR3 nucleotides: TGCGCCAGCAGCTTGGATGGGGGGAATCAGCCCCAGCATTTT. Residues: CASSLDGGNQPQHF. The rearrangement links TRBV5-1 to TRBJ1-5; D possibly corresponds to TRBD1 (5 bases). V lost 0 bases and J lost 4, with 8 bases in between. Per germline, CDR1 SGHRS and CDR2 YFSETQ. The CDR3 runs 14 residues.

The table lists this clone with a count of one. The V gene is TRBV6-1, the J gene TRBJ2-2; 11 bases line up with TRBD2. Per germline, CDR1 MNHNS and CDR2 SASEGT. V lost 3 bases and J lost 6; bases outside the gene matches: 3. The CDR3 length is 15 residues. The CDR3 reads CASSDVAGGAGELFF. For the CDR3, the DNA is TGTGCCAGCAGTGACGTAGCGGGAGGGGCCGGGGAGCTGTTTTTT.

The V and J genes are TRBV11-2 and TRBJ2-7, with TRBD2 identical over 10 bases. The CDR3 is 15 residues long. V lost 2 bases, J lost 5 bases, and 6 bases stayed unmatched. CDR1 is SGHAT, CDR2 FQNNGV, per germline. The CDR3: CASSLRSSGSDEQYF. For the CDR3, the DNA is TGTGCCAGCAGCTTAAGGTCTAGCGGGAGCGACGAGCAGTACTTC.